This TCR beta chain was documented in a study of monozygotic twins with inflammatory bowel disease. Points from the study as a whole: Especially with disease activity, IBD patients shared fewer clonotypes with others than healthy twins did. Those with IBD had lower TCRbeta diversity (inverse Simpson) than their healthy co-twins did. Findings did not support one strong IBD-associated signal or clonotype.

CDR1 is SGHTA and CDR2 is FQGNSA in the germline V gene. This CDR3 spans 13 amino acids. Comment on this clonotype: Its antigen remains unidentified.

From its re-call of the 5' RACE reads, TCRdb lists each CDR3 protein once, without DNA. The sample totals over 100,000 distinct CDR3 sequences; its top ten clones hold approximately 13%. This receptor was taken from a human donor with ulcerative colitis or Crohn's disease, or a healthy co-twin of an affected twin (not recorded which). V usage is TRBV7-2 and J usage is TRBJ2-7; there is no DNA to check the TCRdb D call of TRBD1. Material: blood. The CDR3 spells CASSGGPRLGAYF.